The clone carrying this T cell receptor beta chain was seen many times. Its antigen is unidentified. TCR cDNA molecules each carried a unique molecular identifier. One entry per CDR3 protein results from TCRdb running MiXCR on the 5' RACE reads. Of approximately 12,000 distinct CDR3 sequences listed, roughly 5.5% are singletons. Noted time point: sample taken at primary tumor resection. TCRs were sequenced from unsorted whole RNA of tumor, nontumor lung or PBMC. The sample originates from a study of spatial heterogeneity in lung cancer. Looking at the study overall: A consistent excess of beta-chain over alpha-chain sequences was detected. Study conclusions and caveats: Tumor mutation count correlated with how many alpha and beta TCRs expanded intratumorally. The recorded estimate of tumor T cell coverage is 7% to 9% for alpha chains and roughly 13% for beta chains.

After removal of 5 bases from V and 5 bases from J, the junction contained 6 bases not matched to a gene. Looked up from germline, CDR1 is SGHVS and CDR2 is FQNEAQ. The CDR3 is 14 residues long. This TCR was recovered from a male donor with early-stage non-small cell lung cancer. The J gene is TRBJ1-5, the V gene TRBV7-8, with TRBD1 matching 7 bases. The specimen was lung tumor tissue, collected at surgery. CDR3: CASSPGTEDQPQHF. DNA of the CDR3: TGTGCCAGCAGCCCCGGGACAGAGGATCAGCCCCAGCATTTT.